These T cell receptor beta chains were read from a single sample in a study of blood T cell repertoires in COVID-19. The repertoire was sequenced with immunoSEQ multiplex PCR; TCRdb's copy has only in-frame clones and lacks some. The table has around 300,000 clones, around 87% seen once. Sequenced input: peripheral blood. These receptors were collected from a woman between 35 and 50 years old with COVID-19, enrolled during active disease. Each CDR3 is given with its conserved first and last residue. Each record gives: CDR3 length, J gene, D gene, V gene, clone size, CDR3 protein, CDR3 DNA. A D gene is named only where the DNA matches it firmly. Rows give clone size only sometimes, using once, few, many, or a class for an expanded clone.

17 | TRBJ2-3 | TRBD1 | TRBV19 | once | CASSISLGQGPTDTQYF | TGTGCCAGTAGTATTTCGCTCGGACAGGGCCCCACAGATACGCAGTATTTT
16 | TRBJ2-6 | - | TRBV18 | - | CASSASGVDGANVLTF | TGTGCCAGCTCAGCGTCAGGGGTGGACGGGGCCAACGTCCTGACTTTC
13 | TRBJ1-5 | - | TRBV30 | - | CAWSVSSNQPQHF | TGTGCCTGGAGTGTCTCTAGCAATCAGCCCCAGCATTTT
14 | TRBJ1-2 | - | TRBV14 | - | CASSQVGERYGYTF | TGTGCCAGCAGCCAGGTCGGGGAGAGGTATGGCTACACCTTC
15 | TRBJ1-2 | - | TRBV7-3 | - | CASSLTGAANYGYTF | TGTGCCAGCAGCTTGACGGGAGCAGCTAACTATGGCTACACCTTC
13 | TRBJ1-4 | - | TRBV12-3/TRBV12-4 | - | CASSLGVDEKLFF | TGTGCCAGCAGCCTCGGGGTCGACGAAAAACTGTTTTTT
13 | TRBJ1-2 | - | TRBV7-8 | - | CASSLRQAYGYTF | TGTGCCAGCAGCTTAAGACAGGCGTATGGCTACACCTTC
15 | TRBJ2-1 | TRBD2 | TRBV4-3 | - | CASSQGREGLNEQFF | TGCGCCAGCAGCCAAGGGCGGGAGGGCCTCAATGAGCAGTTCTTC
13 | TRBJ1-2 | - | TRBV7-2 | - | CASSSEVLYGYTF | TGTGCCAGCAGCTCGGAGGTCCTCTATGGCTACACCTTC
14 | TRBJ2-2 | TRBD1 | TRBV5-1 | - | CASSTKQGPGELFF | TGCGCCAGCAGCACCAAACAGGGGCCCGGGGAGCTGTTTTTT
14 | TRBJ1-4 | - | TRBV11-2 | once | CASSRGITREKLFF | TGTGCCAGCAGCCGGGGGATTACGAGGGAAAAACTGTTTTTT
13 | TRBJ1-1 | TRBD1 | TRBV7-3 | - | CASSSDRGGEAFF | TGTGCCAGCAGCTCGGACAGGGGAGGTGAAGCTTTCTTT
14 | TRBJ2-7 | TRBD2 | TRBV29-1 | - | CSVDYLAGLGEQYF | TGCAGCGTGGACTATCTAGCGGGATTGGGCGAGCAGTACTTC
15 | TRBJ2-1 | TRBD1 | TRBV28 | - | CASSSLGQGLYEQFF | TGTGCCAGCAGTTCTCTGGGACAGGGCTTGTATGAGCAGTTCTTC
15 | TRBJ2-1 | - | TRBV4-3 | once | CASSQASNSYNEQFF | TGCGCCAGCAGCCAAGCGAGTAACTCCTACAATGAGCAGTTCTTC
16 | TRBJ2-7 | TRBD1 | TRBV14 | - | CASSQERRDRGREQYF | TGTGCCAGCAGCCAAGAGCGCCGGGACAGGGGTCGCGAGCAGTACTTC
11 | TRBJ1-1 | - | TRBV6-2/TRBV6-3 | - | CASSYVREAFF | TGTGCCAGCAGTTACGTCAGGGAAGCTTTCTTT
14 | TRBJ1-4 | - | TRBV5-1 | - | CASTSQAGAEKLFF | TGCGCCAGCACCTCGCAGGCAGGGGCTGAAAAACTGTTTTTT
18 | TRBJ2-3 | TRBD2 | TRBV9 | - | CASSVATGSGRAADTQYF | TGTGCCAGCAGCGTAGCTACAGGGAGCGGGAGGGCCGCAGATACGCAGTATTTT
19 | TRBJ1-6 | TRBD1 | TRBV3-1/TRBV3-2 | - | CASSQDTGGAGEDNSPLHF | TGTGCCAGCAGCCAAGACACAGGGGGCGCTGGAGAAGATAATTCACCCCTCCACTTT
15 | TRBJ2-1 | - | TRBV5-4 | - | CASSQDYLRSNEQFF | TGTGCCAGCAGCCAAGACTACCTCAGGTCTAATGAGCAGTTCTTC
11 | TRBJ2-1 | - | TRBV3-1/TRBV3-2 | - | CASSYNNEQFF | TGTGCCAGCAGCTACAACAATGAGCAGTTCTTC
12 | TRBJ2-5 | - | TRBV29-1 | - | CSVAGQRETQYF | TGCAGCGTTGCCGGTCAACGGGAGACCCAGTACTTC
15 | TRBJ2-5 | TRBD1 | TRBV24-1 | - | CATSDPGQDDETQYF | TGTGCCACCAGTGACCCCGGACAGGACGACGAGACCCAGTACTTC
17 | TRBJ1-1 | - | TRBV3-1/TRBV3-2 | - | CASSPWDGTALGTEAFF | TGTGCCAGCAGCCCCTGGGATGGGACTGCATTGGGCACTGAAGCTTTCTTT
18 | TRBJ1-5 | TRBD1 | TRBV27 | - | CASRPTGGAGGRNQPQHF | TGTGCCAGCAGACCGACAGGGGGCGCGGGGGGAAGGAATCAGCCCCAGCATTTT
15 | TRBJ1-2 | - | TRBV5-8 | - | CASSLAGASNYGYTF | TGTGCCAGCAGCTTGGCCGGTGCGTCGAACTATGGCTACACCTTC
15 | TRBJ1-2 | TRBD1 | TRBV27 | once | CASRRGGGRNYGYTF | TGTGCCAGCAGACGCGGAGGGGGCCGCAACTATGGCTACACCTTC
16 | TRBJ1-6 | - | TRBV6-2/TRBV6-3 | - | CASSYPKGFSNSPLHF | TGTGCCAGCAGTTACCCGAAGGGGTTCTCTAATTCACCCCTCCACTTT
15 | TRBJ1-1 | TRBD1 | TRBV7-3 | once | CASSARDRGDPEAFF | TGTGCCAGCAGCGCCAGGGACAGAGGAGACCCTGAAGCTTTCTTT
15 | TRBJ2-3 | TRBD2 | TRBV6-4 | - | CASSKSGGRADTQYF | TGTGCCAGCTCAAAAAGCGGGGGAAGGGCAGATACGCAGTATTTT
14 | TRBJ1-5 | TRBD1 | TRBV30 | - | CAWRKKQGNQPQHF | TGTGCCTGGAGGAAAAAACAGGGGAATCAGCCCCAGCATTTT
15 | TRBJ2-3 | TRBD1 | TRBV28 | - | CATKETGHRTDTQYF | TGTGCCACCAAAGAGACAGGGCATCGCACAGATACGCAGTATTTT
17 | TRBJ1-5 | - | TRBV19 | - | CASSIGGQGHSNQPQHF | TGTGCCAGTAGTATAGGGGGCCAGGGTCATAGCAATCAGCCCCAGCATTTT
16 | TRBJ2-1 | TRBD2 | TRBV11-3 | - | CASSPAGTSGDNEQFF | TGTGCCAGCAGCCCAGCCGGGACTAGCGGAGACAATGAGCAGTTCTTC
15 | TRBJ1-5 | TRBD1 | TRBV6-5 | - | CASSKTGGRNQPQHF | TGTGCCAGCAGTAAGACAGGGGGTCGCAATCAGCCCCAGCATTTT